The rows below give T cell receptor beta chains drawn from one sample of a study of human T cells and chemical hapten exposure. TCRdb analysed the RACE reads with MiXCR anew, one entry per CDR3 protein. The sample lists tens of thousands of distinct CDR3 sequences; 8% to 9.5% were seen once. Sequences were derived from whole blood, sampled in connection with sensitization to the hapten diphenylcyclopropenone (DPC). Receptor source: a man aged 50-59 years with alopecia areata. Some clones in this sample may be carry-over from other donors' samples. CDR3s include the opening cysteine and the closing phenylalanine or tryptophan. The order of the fields is V gene, D gene, J gene, clone size, CDR3 DNA, CDR3 protein. D genes are given only for firm matches. Size values are once, few and many counts, or a class for expanded clones, and some rows have none.

TRBV28	-	TRBJ1-2	few	TGTGCCAGCAGTTCGAGGCTTGGCTACACCTTC	CASSSRLGYTF
TRBV29-1	TRBD2	TRBJ2-7	many	TGCAGCGTTTCTTTAGGACTAGCGGTCTCCTACGAGCAGTACTTC	CSVSLGLAVSYEQYF
TRBV18	-	TRBJ1-2	-	TGTGCCAGCTCACCCCTCTTCCGGGCCCTCTGGGGCTACACCTTC	CASSPLFRALWGYTF
TRBV28	-	TRBJ1-5	few	TGTGCCAGCACCTGGCGGGGAGATCAGCCCCAGCATTTT	CASTWRGDQPQHF
TRBV20-1	-	TRBJ2-7	many	TGCAGTGCTAGCCCGGTGGGCGGCTCCTACGAGCAGTACTTC	CSASPVGGSYEQYF
TRBV29-1	-	TRBJ2-1	-	TGCAGCGTCGCCCCGCTAGCGTACTACAATGAGCAGTTCTTC	CSVAPLAYYNEQFF
TRBV7-3	-	TRBJ2-3	many	TGTGCCAGCAGCTTATTCGGCCCAGGAGTAAGGGATACGCAGTATTTT	CASSLFGPGVRDTQYF
TRBV10-3	-	TRBJ2-2	-	TGTGCCATCGATGGAGGGGTAACCGGGGAGCTGTTTTTT	CAIDGGVTGELFF
TRBV29-1	-	TRBJ2-5	-	TGCAGCGTTGAAGACCGACTTAAAGGGGAGACCCAGTACTTC	CSVEDRLKGETQYF
TRBV16	-	TRBJ2-7	-	TGTGCCAGCAGCCGAAATTCATACGAGCAGTACTTC	CASSRNSYEQYF
TRBV10-2	-	TRBJ2-5	few	TGCGCCAGCAGTGAAAGACATCCACAAGAGACCCAGTACTTC	CASSERHPQETQYF
TRBV6-6	-	TRBJ2-7	-	TGTGCCAGCAGGACAGACGTTACCTACGAGCAGTACTTC	CASRTDVTYEQYF
TRBV28	-	TRBJ2-3	-	TGTGCCAGCAGTGAGAACACAGATACGCAGTATTTT	CASSENTDTQYF
TRBV27	TRBD1	TRBJ1-5	-	TGTGCCAGCAGTTTCTCGACAGGGGGCAATCAGCCCCAGCATTTT	CASSFSTGGNQPQHF
TRBV21-1	-	TRBJ2-7	-	TGTGCCAGCAGCAAGTGGACTAGCCCGCGGGAGCAGTACTTC	CASSKWTSPREQYF
TRBV29-1	TRBD1	TRBJ1-1	-	TGCAGCGTCGGACAGGGGTTGTCCACTGAAGCTTTCTTT	CSVGQGLSTEAFF
TRBV28	-	TRBJ1-6	-	TGTGCCAGCAGCCCTCACAAGGGCTTGGATAATTCACCCCTCCACTTT	CASSPHKGLDNSPLHF
TRBV5-1	TRBD2	TRBJ2-7	-	TGCGCCAGCAGCCGACTAGCGGAGGGCTCCGAGCAGTACTTC	CASSRLAEGSEQYF
TRBV9	-	TRBJ2-5	medium-sized	TGTGCCAGCAGCCACAATCCGTTGAGGGGCTCGGAGACCCAGTACTTC	CASSHNPLRGSETQYF
TRBV7-9	TRBD2	TRBJ2-3	many	TGTGCCAGCAACGGACTAGCGGGAGCGGATACGCAGTATTTT	CASNGLAGADTQYF
TRBV20-1	-	TRBJ2-2	many	TGCAGTGCTAGATTGCCAGGGCGGACCGGGGAGCTGTTTTTT	CSARLPGRTGELFF
TRBV11-2	-	TRBJ1-5	-	TGTGCCAGCAGCTTAAGTTCCCGTCAGCCCCAGCATTTT	CASSLSSRQPQHF
TRBV2	TRBD2	TRBJ2-5	many	TGTGCCAGCAGTGAGGGGACTAGCGGGGAGACCCAGTACTTC	CASSEGTSGETQYF
TRBV19	TRBD2	TRBJ2-1	many	TGTGCCAGTAGTCCCCCCCCGACTAGCGGGAGGTACAATGAGCAGTTCTTC	CASSPPPTSGRYNEQFF
TRBV19	TRBD2	TRBJ2-1	many	TGTGCCAGTAGTATAAGGGGCCTAGCGGCCTACAATGAGCAGTTCTTC	CASSIRGLAAYNEQFF
TRBV20-1	-	TRBJ2-1	few	TGCAGTGCTAGGGACCCACCGGAGCAGTTCTTC	CSARDPPEQFF
TRBV7-6	-	TRBJ2-1	many	TGTGCCAGCAGCTTAACAGATGAGCAGTTCTTC	CASSLTDEQFF